This TCR beta chain was recorded in a study of Graves' ophthalmopathy and Graves' hyperthyroidism. Across the study: In this cohort's terms, stable hyperthyroidism meant no ophthalmopathy by 18 months of follow-up.

From germline, CDR1 is WSHSY and CDR2 SAAADI. CDR3 size: 13 residues. V was trimmed by 4 bases and J by 6 bases, leaving 13 bases between them. General observations from the study: The model forecast ophthalmopathy progression, reaching over 70% sensitivity and around 73% specificity.

The sequenced template was RNA, covering the TCR beta CDR3 region. HTBI primers primed a first-round RT-PCR, and a second-round multiplex PCR followed. TCRdb re-derived calls from the multiplex PCR reads in MiXCR, one entry per CDR3 protein. The table lists over a million distinct CDR3 sequences, roughly two fifths of them singletons, with around 10% in the top ten. As regards this clonotype: The antigen is undetermined.

The sample taken for sequencing was peripheral blood or thyroid tissue (not recorded which). This TCR derives from an adult man with Graves' hyperthyroidism. The V and J genes are TRBV10-2 and TRBJ2-7; D is undetermined. The CDR3 bases are TGCGCCAGCAGTGCCCCTCGCCCCTCCGAGCAGTACTTC. Its translation is CASSAPRPSEQYF.